The T cell receptor (beta chain) under discussion was sequenced for a study of human thymus T cells. Germline V gene sequence: CDR1 LNHDA, CDR2 SQIVND (reference sequence). The CDR3 spans 15 residues. V shed 5 bases, J shed 1 base, and the junction held 6 bases outside the gene matches. Corrective cardiac operations yielded the resected thymus tissue. The protocol was immunoSEQ multiplex PCR, while the TCRdb copy is restricted to in-frame clones and leaves out a portion. The sample consists of tens of thousands of clones, around 95% of them appearing once. The clonotype comes from a girl under three years old with a congenital heart defect but otherwise immunologically healthy. The sequencing input was thymus tissue. The rearrangement uses TRBV19 and TRBJ2-7; 9 bases map to TRBD2. As DNA, the CDR3 is TGTGCCAGTAGTGGAGGACTAGCGTCATCCTACGAGCAGTACTTC. It translates to CASSGGLASSYEQYF.